Reported below is one T cell receptor beta chain. The source of the sample is a study of OX40 agonist ivuxolimab in advanced cancers. Germline V CDR1 and CDR2: MNHEY, SMNVEV (reference sequence). After removal of 4 bases from V and 8 bases from J, the junction contained 5 bases not matched to a gene. This CDR3 is built from 14 residues. Data came from immunoSEQ multiplex PCR; TCRdb stores just in-frame clones and leaves some out. In the table there are around 30,000 clones, 90% of which are singletons. The source material was CD4+ or CD8+ T cells sorted from blood, sampled in a trial of the OX40 agonist ivuxolimab. The TCR was taken from an adult with an advanced solid tumor such as melanoma, head and neck, liver or kidney cancer. The V gene is TRBV27, the J gene TRBJ2-1; 10 positions agree with TRBD2. The CDR3: CASSSGTSVHEQFF. DNA for the CDR3: TGTGCCAGCAGTTCAGGGACTAGCGTCCATGAGCAGTTCTTC.